This TCR beta chain was identified in a study of T cells after yellow fever vaccination. Points from the study as a whole: Once the booster was given, most primary-vaccination clones reappeared, at roughly 96% for CD4 and over 85% for CD8. Abundant clonotypes from the bulk population could contaminate FACS-sorted repertoires.

Trimming at V came to 3 bases and at J to 3 bases, leaving 16 bases not matched to a gene. This CDR3 contains 18 residues. In germline, CDR1 is MGHRA, CDR2 YSYEKL. Generation of TCR cDNA used 5'RACE template switching (which added a universal primer site and UMIs). TCRdb re-analysed the 5' RACE reads in MiXCR, keeping a single row per CDR3 protein. The profile covers roughly 340,000 distinct CDR3 sequences, with 8.7% appearing a single time and about a sixth taken by the ten largest. This clonotype turned up a few times. Its cognate antigen is unknown. The chain carries TRBV4-1 and TRBJ1-2; 7 nucleotides agree with TRBD1. This TCR was recovered from a man between 18 and 35 years old who received the YFV17D yellow fever vaccine. The specimen comprised PBMCs, sampled on the day of the first yellow fever vaccination. The CDR3 nucleotides read TGCGCCAGCAGCCACAATAGGGGAGAGGGGGCGCGGTACTATGGCTACACCTTC. It codes for CASSHNRGEGARYYGYTF.